The present TCR beta chain was sequenced within a study of human T cells and chemical hapten exposure. Study information: A mostly female patient group had alopecia areata, totalis or universalis.

TCRdb analysed the RACE reads with MiXCR anew, one entry per CDR3 protein. This sample has roughly 380,000 distinct CDR3 sequences, with roughly 5% found just once. The study's findings and limits: The donor cohort had alopecia, so its immune response may not match that of healthy people. PT1 expanded TCR counts and patch test score were linked, and their correlation was positive.

Germline CDR1 MNHEY, CDR2 SMNVEV (reference sequence). The CDR3 is made up of 14 amino acids. V lost 5 bases and J lost 1, with 12 bases in between. Described time point: pre-sensitization, week 0. Treatment noted: therapeutic diphenylcyclopropenone sensitization with weekly scalp DPC. Participating donors were patients with alopecia, aged 18 to 70 years, considered appropriate candidates for DPC. Remarks on this clonotype: The antigen remains unidentified.

The material sequenced was whole blood, taken in connection with sensitization to the hapten diphenylcyclopropenone (DPC). The sequence was collected from a woman aged 50 to 60 with alopecia areata. Some clones in this sample may be carry-over from other donors' samples. The J gene is TRBJ2-7, the V gene TRBV27, with D maybe TRBD2 (5 bases). CDR3 DNA: TGTGCCAGCAGTCAAAAAGCGGAGTCCTACGAGCAGTACTTC. Protein: CASSQKAESYEQYF.